The 12 T cell receptor beta chains presented below share a single source sample, sequenced in a study of response to subunit inactivated influenza vaccine (dated by TCRdb to the late 2010s). The library came from RT-PCR. The sequencer listed for this sample is Illumina HiSeq 2500. TCRdb reworked the public reads: Q25 trimming with fastp, MiXCR clone assembly, productive beta chains retained. One record per CDR3 amino acid sequence lists the most common genes and DNA. Counted in this sample were 750,000 to 850,000 distinct CDR3 sequences; around 18% of them appeared once. The top ten clones comprise roughly a tenth of the sample. Material: PBMCs from blood, obtained 4 to 6 days after vaccination. The receptors shown here come from a man between 50 and 59 years old who received an inactivated influenza vaccine. Donor details come from another sample of the same person, matched by shared clones.

This clonotype came up a few times. The chain is built from TRBV20-1 and TRBJ2-7; TRBD2 matches 13 bases. This CDR3 has 15 amino acids. The germline CDR1 and CDR2 sequences are DFQATT and SNEGSKA (reference sequence). Trimming took 1 base from V and 4 from J; bases not matched to a gene: 4. Here the CDR3 DNA reads TGCAGTGCTAGAGGGACTAGCGGGAGCCAGTACGAGCAGTACTTC. This codes for CSARGTSGSQYEQYF.

This clonotype was picked up many times. The chain is built from TRBV6-2 or TRBV6-3 and TRBJ2-1, with D possibly being TRBD1 (5 bases). The CDR3 spans 11 residues. Germline V CDR1 and CDR2: MNHEY, SVGEGT. Deletions cut 7 bases from V and 13 bases from J, with 14 bases between. CDR3: CASMVSGLQFF. The DNA of the CDR3 is TGTGCCAGCATGGTGTCAGGGCTCCAGTTCTTC.

Only a few counts were recorded for this clonotype. The J gene is TRBJ2-1, the V gene TRBV5-1, with 8 bases identical to TRBD2. This CDR3 contains 17 residues. CDR1 and CDR2 from the germline V gene are SGHRS and YFSETQ. V shed 2 bases, J shed 8 bases, and the junction held 15 bases outside the gene matches. CDR3 amino acids: CASSFPPGTSGVYEQFF. The CDR3 DNA sequence: TGCGCCAGCAGCTTCCCCCCTGGGACTAGTGGGGTCTATGAGCAGTTCTTC.

The rearrangement links TRBV5-5 to TRBJ1-1; unclear D gene. CDR1 is SGHKS and CDR2 is YYEKEE in the germline V gene (reference sequence). The CDR3 sequence is 14 residues long. Between the trimmed V and J ends, which lost 5 bases and 5 bases, there was a span of 16 bases. The CDR3 nucleotides are TGTGCCAGCAGTGTGTTGGAGTCGGGGACTGAAGCTTTCTTT. Its protein product is CASSVLESGTEAFF. Together with reference TRBV5-5 and TRBJ1-1, the CDR3 gives the full variable domain: DAGVTQSPTHLIKTRGQQVTLRCSPISGHKSVSWYQQVLGQGPQFIFQYYEKEERGRGNFPDRFSARQFPNYSSELNVNALLLGDSALYLCASSVLESGTEAFFGQGTRLTVV.

This clonotype appeared many times. This rearrangement joins TRBV12-3 or TRBV12-4 to TRBJ1-1; 10 bases fit TRBD1. J lost 1 base, V lost 6 bases, and 20 bases had no gene match. The CDR3 spans 20 residues. CDR3 in DNA: TGTGCCAGCAGGGACTTAGACCCACCGTGGACAGGGGGATCGAACACTGAAGCTTTCTTT. Its translation is CASRDLDPPWTGGSNTEAFF.

This clonotype was observed a few times. The gene calls are TRBV7-2 and TRBJ1-1, with D uncertain. V was trimmed by 5 bases and J by 7 bases, leaving 14 bases between them. The germline V gene encodes CDR1 SGHTA and CDR2 FQGNSA. The CDR3 is made up of 13 amino acids. CDR3: CASSRYGLVEAFF. DNA for the CDR3: TGTGCCAGCAGCAGATATGGACTCGTTGAAGCTTTCTTT.

The chain employs TRBV7-9 and TRBJ2-1, with 9 bases fitting TRBD1. There are 16 residues in the CDR3. Germline V CDR1 and CDR2: SEHNR, FQNEAQ (reference sequence). V trimming: 5 bases; J trimming: 1 base; junction bases outside the gene matches: 6. CDR3 bases: TGTGCCAGCAGCCTTACAGGGGGCTTTTCCTACAATGAGCAGTTCTTC. The encoded protein is CASSLTGGFSYNEQFF.

This chain uses TRBV24-1 with TRBJ2-3, with a weak D call TRBD2 (5 bases). Trimming removed 7 bases from V and 6 bases from J, with 13 bases in between. CDR3 length equals 13 residues. Germline V lookup: CDR1 KGHDR, CDR2 SFDVKD. CDR3 in amino acids: CATRDGGSDTQYF. The CDR3 DNA follows: TGTGCCACCAGAGATGGAGGTTCGGATACGCAGTATTTT.

V usage is TRBV20-1 and J usage is TRBJ2-7; TRBD1 agrees at 9 bases. CDR3 length: 14 amino acids. Germline-derived CDR1 and CDR2 are DFQATT and SNEGSKA (reference sequence). The junction had 3 bases not matched to a gene; V was cut back by 3 bases and J by 0 bases. CDR3 DNA: TGCAGTGCTAGCGGGGGACAGGGCTCCTACGAGCAGTACTTC. Translation: CSASGGQGSYEQYF.

The CDR3 region is CATRVGPGNTIYF. In DNA, the CDR3 is TGTGCCACCCGGGTGGGGCCTGGAAACACCATATATTTT. The chain couples TRBV10-3 to TRBJ1-3, with D possibly TRBD1 on 5 matching bases. Per the germline V gene, CDR1 is ENHRY and CDR2 is SYGVKD. The germline V and J ends were trimmed by 10 bases and 2 bases, with 12 bases remaining between them. The CDR3 is made up of 13 amino acids.

This clonotype has more than one count but fewer than ten. The chain combines TRBV12-3 or TRBV12-4 with TRBJ2-4, with 8 bases that match TRBD1. CDR3 length: 14 residues. The J segment lost 7 bases and the V segment lost 5 bases, leaving 7 bases of the junction unmatched. The CDR3 loop is CASSATGVVNIQYF. In DNA form, the CDR3 reads TGTGCCAGCAGTGCGACAGGGGTCGTGAACATTCAGTACTTC.

The J gene is TRBJ2-3, the V gene TRBV7-6, with 9 bases matching TRBD1. The CDR3 is 15 amino acids. CDR1 SGHVS and CDR2 FNYEAQ come from the germline V gene. Trimming at V came to 5 bases and at J to 7 bases, leaving 10 bases not matched to a gene. This CDR3 is CASSGGQGPGYTQYF. The DNA of the CDR3 is TGTGCCAGCAGCGGGGGACAGGGCCCCGGTTATACGCAGTATTTT. Full variable domain (outside the CDR3, taken from reference TRBV7-6 and TRBJ2-3): GAGVSQSPRYKVTKRGQDVALRCDPISGHVSLYWYRQALGQGPEFLTYFNYEAQQDKSGLPNDRFSAERPEGSISTLTIQRTEQRDSAMYRCASSGGQGPGYTQYFGPGTRLTVL.